This T cell receptor (beta chain) was identified in a study of T cell changes during pregnancy in multiple sclerosis. Libraries were prepared by immunoSEQ multiplex PCR; TCRdb keeps only in-frame clonotypes and omits some of them. There are tens of thousands of clones in the sample; about 92% occur only once, and 0.21% lies in the top ten. The germline V gene encodes CDR1 MNHEY and CDR2 SVGAGI. This CDR3 has 14 residues. Losses at the gene ends were 5 bases for V and 1 base for J; bases not matched to a gene: 4. Sample: CD4+ T cells from peripheral blood mononuclear cells, taken before pregnancy. This sequence originates from a female donor with multiple sclerosis, enrolled in a pregnancy study. The chain has TRBV6-5 and TRBJ1-1; 7 bases map to TRBD1. The CDR3 DNA follows: TGTGCCAGCAGTAGGAGGGGGCGGAACACTGAAGCTTTCTTT. Protein sequence: CASSRRGRNTEAFF.